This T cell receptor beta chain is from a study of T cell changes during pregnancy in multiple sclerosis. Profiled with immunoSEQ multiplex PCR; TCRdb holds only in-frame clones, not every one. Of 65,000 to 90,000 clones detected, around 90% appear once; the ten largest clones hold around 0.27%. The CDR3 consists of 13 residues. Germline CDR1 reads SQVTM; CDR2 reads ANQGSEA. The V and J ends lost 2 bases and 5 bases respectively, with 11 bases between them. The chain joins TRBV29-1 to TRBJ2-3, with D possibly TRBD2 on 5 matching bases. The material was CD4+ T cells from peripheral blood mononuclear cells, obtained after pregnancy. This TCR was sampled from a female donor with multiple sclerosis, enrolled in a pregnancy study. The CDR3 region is CSVEIAAGDTQYF. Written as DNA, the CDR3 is TGCAGCGTTGAAATTGCGGCGGGAGATACGCAGTATTTT.